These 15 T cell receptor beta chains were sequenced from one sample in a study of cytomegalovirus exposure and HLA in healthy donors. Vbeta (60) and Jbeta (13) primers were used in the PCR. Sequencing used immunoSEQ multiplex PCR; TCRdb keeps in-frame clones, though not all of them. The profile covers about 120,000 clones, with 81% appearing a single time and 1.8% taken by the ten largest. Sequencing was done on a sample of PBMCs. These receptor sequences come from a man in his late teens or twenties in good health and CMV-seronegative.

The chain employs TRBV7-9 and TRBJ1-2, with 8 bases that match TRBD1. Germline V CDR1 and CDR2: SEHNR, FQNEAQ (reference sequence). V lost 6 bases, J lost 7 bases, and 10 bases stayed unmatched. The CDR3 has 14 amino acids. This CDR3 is CASSSSGGAGGYTF. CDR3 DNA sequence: TGTGCCAGCAGTTCCTCAGGGGGCGCGGGTGGCTACACCTTC. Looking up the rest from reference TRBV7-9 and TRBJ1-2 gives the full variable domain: DTGVSQNPRHKITKRGQNVTFRCDPISEHNRLYWYRQTLGQGPEFLTYFQNEAQLEKSRLLSDRFSAERPKGSFSTLEIQRTEQGDSAMYLCASSSSGGAGGYTFGSGTRLTVV.

This CDR3 reads CASSRQNPGNTIYF. In DNA form, the CDR3 reads TGTGCCAGCTCAAGACAGAACCCTGGAAACACCATATATTTT. This chain connects TRBV18 to TRBJ1-3; D is perhaps TRBD1 (5 bases). Germline V gene data show CDR1 as KGHSH and CDR2 as LQKENI. CDR3 length: 14 amino acids. V lost 5 bases, J lost 2 bases, and 10 bases lay in between.

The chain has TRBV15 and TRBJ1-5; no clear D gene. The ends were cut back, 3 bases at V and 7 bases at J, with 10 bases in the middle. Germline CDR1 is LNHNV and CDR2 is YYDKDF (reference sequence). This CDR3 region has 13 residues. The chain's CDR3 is CATSRVRAQPQHF. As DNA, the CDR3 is TGTGCCACCAGCAGGGTCCGAGCCCAGCCCCAGCATTTT.

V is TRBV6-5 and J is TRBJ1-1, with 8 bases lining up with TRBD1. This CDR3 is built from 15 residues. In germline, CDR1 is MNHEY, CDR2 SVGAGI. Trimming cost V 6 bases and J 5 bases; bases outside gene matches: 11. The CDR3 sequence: CASSNNRQGWTEAFF. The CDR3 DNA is TGTGCCAGCAGCAACAACCGACAGGGGTGGACTGAAGCTTTCTTT.

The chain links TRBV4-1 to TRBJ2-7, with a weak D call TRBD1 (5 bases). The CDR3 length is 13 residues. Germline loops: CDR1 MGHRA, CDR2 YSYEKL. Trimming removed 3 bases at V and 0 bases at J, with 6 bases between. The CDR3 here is CASSQGLSYEQYF. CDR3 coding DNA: TGCGCCAGCAGCCAGGGGCTCTCCTACGAGCAGTACTTC.

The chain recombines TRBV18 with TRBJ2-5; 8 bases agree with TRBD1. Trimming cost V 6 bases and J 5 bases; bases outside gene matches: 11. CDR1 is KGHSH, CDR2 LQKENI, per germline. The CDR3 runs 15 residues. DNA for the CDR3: TGTGCCAGCTCCCCAAATCAGGGGGCGACGGAGACCCAGTACTTC. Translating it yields CASSPNQGATETQYF.

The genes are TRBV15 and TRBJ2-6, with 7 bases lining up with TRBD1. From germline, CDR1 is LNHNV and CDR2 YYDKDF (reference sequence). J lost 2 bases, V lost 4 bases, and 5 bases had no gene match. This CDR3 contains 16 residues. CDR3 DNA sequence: TGTGCCACCAGCACAGAGGGGGCCCCTGGGGCCAACGTCCTGACTTTC. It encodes CATSTEGAPGANVLTF.

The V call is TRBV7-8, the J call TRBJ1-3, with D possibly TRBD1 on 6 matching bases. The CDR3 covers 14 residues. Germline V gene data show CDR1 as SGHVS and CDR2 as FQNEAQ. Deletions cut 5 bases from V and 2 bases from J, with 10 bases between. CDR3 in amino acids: CASSPTGPGNTIYF. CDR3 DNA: TGTGCCAGCAGCCCCACAGGGCCTGGAAACACCATATATTTT.

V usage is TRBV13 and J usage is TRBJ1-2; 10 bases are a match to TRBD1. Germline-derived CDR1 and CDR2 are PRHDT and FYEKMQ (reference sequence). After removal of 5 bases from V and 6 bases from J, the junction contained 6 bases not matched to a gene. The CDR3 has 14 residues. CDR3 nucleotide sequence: TGTGCCAGCAGCATAATGACAGGGGGCCATGGCTACACCTTC. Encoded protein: CASSIMTGGHGYTF.

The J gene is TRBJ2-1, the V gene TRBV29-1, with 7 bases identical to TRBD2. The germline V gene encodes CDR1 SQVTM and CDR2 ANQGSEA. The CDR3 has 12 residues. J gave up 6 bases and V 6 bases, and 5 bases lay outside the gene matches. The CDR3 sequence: CSVRTSGNEQFF. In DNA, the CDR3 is TGCAGCGTCCGGACTAGTGGCAATGAGCAGTTCTTC.

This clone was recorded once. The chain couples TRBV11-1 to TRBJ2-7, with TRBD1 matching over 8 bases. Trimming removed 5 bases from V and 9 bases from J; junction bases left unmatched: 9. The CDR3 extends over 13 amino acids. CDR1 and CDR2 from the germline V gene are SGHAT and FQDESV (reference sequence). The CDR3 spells CASSRDDRGGQYF. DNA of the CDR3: TGTGCCAGCAGCCGAGATGACAGGGGAGGGCAGTACTTC.

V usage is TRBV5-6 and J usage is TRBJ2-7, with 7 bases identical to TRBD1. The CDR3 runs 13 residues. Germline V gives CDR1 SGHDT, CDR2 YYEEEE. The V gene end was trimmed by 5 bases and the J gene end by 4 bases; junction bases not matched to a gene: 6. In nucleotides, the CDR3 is TGTGCCAGCAGTCTCCGACAGGGATACGAGCAGTACTTC. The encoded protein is CASSLRQGYEQYF. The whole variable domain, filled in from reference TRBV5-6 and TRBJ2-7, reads DAGVTQSPTHLIKTRGQQVTLRCSPKSGHDTVSWYQQALGQGPQFIFQYYEEEERQRGNFPDRFSGHQFPNYSSELNVNALLLGDSALYLCASSLRQGYEQYFGPGTRLTVT.

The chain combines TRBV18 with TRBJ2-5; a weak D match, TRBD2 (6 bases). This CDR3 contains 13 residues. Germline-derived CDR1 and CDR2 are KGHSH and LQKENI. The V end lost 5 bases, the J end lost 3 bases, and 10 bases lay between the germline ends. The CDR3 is CASSGRGKETQYF. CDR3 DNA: TGTGCCAGCTCAGGCCGGGGGAAAGAGACCCAGTACTTC.

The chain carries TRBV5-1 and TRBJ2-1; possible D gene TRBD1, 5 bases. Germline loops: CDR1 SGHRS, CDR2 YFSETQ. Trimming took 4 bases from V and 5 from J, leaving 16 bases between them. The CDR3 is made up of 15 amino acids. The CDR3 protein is CASSPLRQQHNEQFF. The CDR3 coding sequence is TGCGCCAGCAGCCCCCTCCGACAGCAGCACAATGAGCAGTTCTTC.

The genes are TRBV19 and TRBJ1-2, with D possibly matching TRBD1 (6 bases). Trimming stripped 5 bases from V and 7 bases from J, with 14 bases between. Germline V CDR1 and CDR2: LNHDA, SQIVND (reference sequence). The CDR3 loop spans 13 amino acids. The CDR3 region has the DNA TGTGCCAGTAGTGTAACAGGGAGAGGTGGCTACACCTTC. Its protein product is CASSVTGRGGYTF.